The entry below describes one TCR beta chain. What it recognizes is unknown. The data are from a study of T cell responses to AZD1222 COVID-19 vaccine. About the research overall: The analysis combined second doses at about 4 or about 12 weeks. Findings of the study overall: Scientists sampled the repertoires only once the peak T cell response had passed. Within unmutated variant regions lay the reported targets of nearly half of spike-specific TCRs. Donors, mostly white British, included more females; clonal diversity was possibly underestimated.

Clones were read by immunoSEQ multiplex PCR, and TCRdb kept only the in-frame ones, dropping some. The sample lists 150,000 to 180,000 clones; around nine tenths were seen once. Germline V lookup: CDR1 MNHEY, CDR2 SMNVEV (reference sequence). With V trimmed by 5 bases and J by 9 bases, 1 base remained unmatched. This CDR3 region has 14 residues. The material was peripheral blood, obtained on day 0 of AZD1222 vaccination. The chain has TRBV27 and TRBJ2-1; the match to TRBD2 covers 16 bases. The sequence was collected from an adult in good health. As DNA, the CDR3 is TGTGCCAGCAGTGGGACTAGCGGGAGGGGTGAGCAGTTCTTC. It encodes CASSGTSGRGEQFF.